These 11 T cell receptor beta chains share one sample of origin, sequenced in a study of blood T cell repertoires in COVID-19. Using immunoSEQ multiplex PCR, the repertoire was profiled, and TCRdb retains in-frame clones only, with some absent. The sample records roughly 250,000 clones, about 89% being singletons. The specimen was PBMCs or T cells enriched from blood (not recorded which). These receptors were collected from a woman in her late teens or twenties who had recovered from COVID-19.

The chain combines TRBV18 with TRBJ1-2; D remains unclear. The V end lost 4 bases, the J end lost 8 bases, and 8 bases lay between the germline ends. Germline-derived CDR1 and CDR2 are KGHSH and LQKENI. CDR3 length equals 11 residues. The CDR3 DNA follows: TGTGCCAGCTCACGCGATGAGGGCTACACCTTC. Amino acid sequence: CASSRDEGYTF. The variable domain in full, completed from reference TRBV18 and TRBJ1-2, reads NAGVMQNPRHLVRRRGQEARLRCSPMKGHSHVYWYRQLPEEGLKFMVYLQKENIIDESGMPKERFSAEFPKEGPSILRIQQVVRGDSAAYFCASSRDEGYTFGSGTRLTVV.

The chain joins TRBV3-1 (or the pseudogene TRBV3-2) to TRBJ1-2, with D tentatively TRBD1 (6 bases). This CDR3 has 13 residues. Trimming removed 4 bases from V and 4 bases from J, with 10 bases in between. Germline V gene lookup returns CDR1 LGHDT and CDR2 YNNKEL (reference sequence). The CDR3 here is CASSPDRIYGYTF. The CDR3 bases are TGTGCCAGCAGCCCGGACAGAATCTATGGCTACACCTTC.

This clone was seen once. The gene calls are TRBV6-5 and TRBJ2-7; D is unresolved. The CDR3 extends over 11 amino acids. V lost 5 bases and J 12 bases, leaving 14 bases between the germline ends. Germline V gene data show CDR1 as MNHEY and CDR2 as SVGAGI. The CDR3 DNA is TGTGCCAGCAGTCCTGGCCCGACGGGGTACTTC. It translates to CASSPGPTGYF.

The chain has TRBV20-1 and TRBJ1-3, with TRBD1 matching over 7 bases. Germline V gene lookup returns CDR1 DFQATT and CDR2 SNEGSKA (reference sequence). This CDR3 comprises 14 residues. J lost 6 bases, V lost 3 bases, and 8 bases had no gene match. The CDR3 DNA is TGCAGTGCTAGTTGGGGACAGACTCTAAACACCATATATTTT. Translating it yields CSASWGQTLNTIYF.

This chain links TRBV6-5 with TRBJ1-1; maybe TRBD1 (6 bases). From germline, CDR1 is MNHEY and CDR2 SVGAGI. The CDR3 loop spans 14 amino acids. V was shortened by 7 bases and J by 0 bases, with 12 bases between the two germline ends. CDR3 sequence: CASTRDTMNTEAFF. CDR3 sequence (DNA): TGTGCCAGCACCCGGGACACAATGAACACTGAAGCTTTCTTT.

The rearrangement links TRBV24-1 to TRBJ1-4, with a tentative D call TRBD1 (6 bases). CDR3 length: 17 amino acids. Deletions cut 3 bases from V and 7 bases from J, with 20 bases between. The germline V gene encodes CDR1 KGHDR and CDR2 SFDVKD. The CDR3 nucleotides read TGTGCCACCAGTGATGGCTCCAAACAGGGTGGAGGTGAAAAACTGTTTTTT. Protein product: CATSDGSKQGGGEKLFF.

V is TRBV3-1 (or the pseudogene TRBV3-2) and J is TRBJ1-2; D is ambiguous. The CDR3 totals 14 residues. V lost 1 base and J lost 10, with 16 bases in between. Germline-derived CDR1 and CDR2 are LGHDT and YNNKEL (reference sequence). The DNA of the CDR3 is TGTGCCAGCAGCCAAGGGCCCCCTACGGGGTCCTACACCTTC. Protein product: CASSQGPPTGSYTF.

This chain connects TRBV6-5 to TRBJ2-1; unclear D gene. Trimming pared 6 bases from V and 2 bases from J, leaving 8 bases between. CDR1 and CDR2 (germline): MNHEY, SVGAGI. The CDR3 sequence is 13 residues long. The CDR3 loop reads CASSLGPYNEQFF. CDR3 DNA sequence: TGTGCCAGCAGCCTGGGCCCCTACAATGAGCAGTTCTTC.

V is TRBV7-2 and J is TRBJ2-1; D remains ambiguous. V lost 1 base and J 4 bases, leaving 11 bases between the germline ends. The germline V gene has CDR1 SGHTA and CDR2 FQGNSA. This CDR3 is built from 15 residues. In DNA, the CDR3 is TGTGCCAGCAGCTTAGGACGTGCAGCGTACAATGAGCAGTTCTTC. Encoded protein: CASSLGRAAYNEQFF.

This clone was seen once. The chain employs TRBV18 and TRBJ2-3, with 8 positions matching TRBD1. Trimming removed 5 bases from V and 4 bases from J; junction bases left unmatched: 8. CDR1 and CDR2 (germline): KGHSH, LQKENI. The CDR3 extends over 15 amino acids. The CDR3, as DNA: TGTGCCAGCTCAAGTACAGGGGGTCGGGCAGATACGCAGTATTTT. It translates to CASSSTGGRADTQYF.

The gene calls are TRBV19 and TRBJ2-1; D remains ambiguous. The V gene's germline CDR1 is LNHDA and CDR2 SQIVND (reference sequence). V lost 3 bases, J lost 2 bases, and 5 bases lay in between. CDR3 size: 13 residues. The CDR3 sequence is CASSIVTYNEQFF. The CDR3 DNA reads TGTGCCAGTAGTATTGTAACCTACAATGAGCAGTTCTTC.